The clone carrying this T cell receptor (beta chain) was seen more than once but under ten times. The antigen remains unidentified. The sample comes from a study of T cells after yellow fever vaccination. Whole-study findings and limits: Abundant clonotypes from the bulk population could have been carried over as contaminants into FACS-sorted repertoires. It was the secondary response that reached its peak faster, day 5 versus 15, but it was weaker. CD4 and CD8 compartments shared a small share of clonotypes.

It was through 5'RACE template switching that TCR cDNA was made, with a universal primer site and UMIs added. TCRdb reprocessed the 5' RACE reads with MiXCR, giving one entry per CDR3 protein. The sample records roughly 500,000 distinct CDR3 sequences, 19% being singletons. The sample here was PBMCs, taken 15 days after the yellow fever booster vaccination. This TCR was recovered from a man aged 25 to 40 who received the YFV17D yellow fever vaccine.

Here the CDR3 DNA reads TGTGCCAGCAGCTTAGTCGGTCTAGGGGGTGATGACTACACCTTC. The encoded protein is CASSLVGLGGDDYTF. This chain uses TRBV7-9 with TRBJ1-2, with D perhaps matching TRBD1 (6 bases). This CDR3 has 15 residues. V lost 1 base to trimming and J lost 10 bases, with 19 bases between them. CDR1 is SEHNR, CDR2 FQNEAQ, per germline (reference sequence). Looking up the rest from reference TRBV7-9 and TRBJ1-2 gives the full variable domain: DTGVSQNPRHKITKRGQNVTFRCDPISEHNRLYWYRQTLGQGPEFLTYFQNEAQLEKSRLLSDRFSAERPKGSFSTLEIQRTEQGDSAMYLCASSLVGLGGDDYTFGSGTRLTVV.